This entry lists 21 T cell receptor beta chains sequenced from one sample in a study of T-cell reconstitution after alpha-beta-depleted transplantation in children. Researchers prepared the TCRbeta library using unique molecular identifiers, the study reports. TCRdb used MiXCR to reprocess the PCR reads, holding one entry per CDR3 protein. Among approximately 88,000 distinct CDR3 sequences listed, less than 15% were seen once. The source was PBMCs from the stem cell graft donor, collected from the stem cell graft. The receptors were gathered from a human donor who donated a stem cell graft to a child with inherited bone marrow failure.

This clonotype was picked up many times. The V call is TRBV5-1, the J call TRBJ2-5; 8 bases align to TRBD2. Germline V CDR1 and CDR2: SGHRS, YFSETQ. The V gene end was trimmed by 4 bases and the J gene end by 3 bases; junction bases not matched to a gene: 5. The CDR3 has 14 amino acids. The CDR3 nucleotides read TGCGCCAGCAGCCGTATGGGACTAGAAGAGACCCAGTACTTC. Translation gives CASSRMGLEETQYF.

This clonotype has just a few counts. The chain employs TRBV6-2 or TRBV6-3 and TRBJ2-1, with 10 bases lining up with TRBD2. V was clipped by 6 bases and J by 4 bases; unmatched bases: 6. The germline gives CDR1 MNHEY, CDR2 SVGEGT. The CDR3 spans 15 residues. The CDR3 DNA reads TGTGCCAGCAGGGTGGGACTAGCGTCATACAATGAGCAGTTCTTC. Its protein is CASRVGLASYNEQFF.

This clonotype showed up many times. The chain links TRBV12-3 or TRBV12-4 to TRBJ2-5; 10 positions agree with TRBD1. The CDR3 has 17 amino acids. The trim removed 5 bases at V and 7 bases at J, leaving 16 bases unmatched. For the CDR3, the DNA is TGTGCCAGCAGTCCCCGGGACAGGGGCCGTTTTTCGGGGACCCAGTACTTC. Encoded protein: CASSPRDRGRFSGTQYF.

This clonotype was recorded at least ten times. The chain recombines TRBV7-2 with TRBJ2-7; 9 nucleotides line up with TRBD1. Germline CDR1 SGHTA, CDR2 FQGNSA. CDR3 size: 14 residues. After removal of 4 bases from V and 2 bases from J, the junction contained 3 bases not matched to a gene. The CDR3 reads CASSYRQGAYEQYF. Written as DNA, the CDR3 is TGTGCCAGCAGCTACCGACAGGGGGCCTACGAGCAGTACTTC.

Many counts were recorded for this clonotype. The chain combines TRBV11-2 with TRBJ2-3; D remains ambiguous. The germline V gene has CDR1 SGHAT and CDR2 FQNNGV. V lost 7 bases and J 5 bases, leaving 13 bases between the germline ends. The CDR3 spans 13 residues. The CDR3 DNA follows: TGTGCCAGCACCAAACCCACCGAAGATACGCAGTATTTT. Protein sequence: CASTKPTEDTQYF. Drawing the rest from reference TRBV11-2 and TRBJ2-3, the complete variable domain is EAGVAQSPRYKIIEKRQSVAFWCNPISGHATLYWYQQILGQGPKLLIQFQNNGVVDDSQLPKDRFSAERLKGVDSTLKIQPAKLEDSAVYLCASTKPTEDTQYFGPGTRLTVL.

V gene TRBV5-4 combines with J gene TRBJ2-3; 7 positions match TRBD1. The germline V gene has CDR1 SGHNT and CDR2 YYREEE (reference sequence). The CDR3 sequence is 17 residues long. Losses at the gene ends were 3 bases for V and 9 bases for J; bases not matched to a gene: 19. The CDR3 DNA is TGTGCCAGCAGCTCGATCGACAGGGCTGGTGCTTATCGGACGCAGTATTTT. Translation: CASSSIDRAGAYRTQYF.

At least ten counts were recorded for this clonotype. The chain uses TRBV5-1 and TRBJ1-2; 7 bases are a match to TRBD1. The V gene end was trimmed by 2 bases and the J gene end by 2 bases; junction bases not matched to a gene: 0. Germline loops: CDR1 SGHRS, CDR2 YFSETQ. The CDR3 loop spans 13 amino acids. CDR3 sequence (DNA): TGCGCCAGCAGCTTACAGGGGAACTATGGCTACACCTTC. Translated: CASSLQGNYGYTF.

This clonotype was recorded a few times. The chain combines TRBV30 with TRBJ1-2, with 12 bases fitting TRBD1. CDR1 is GTSNPN, CDR2 SVGIG, per germline (reference sequence). The CDR3 is 16 residues long. V gave up 3 bases and J gave up 2 bases; unmatched junction bases: 7. CDR3 in DNA: TGTGCCTGGAGCTGGGGGACAGGGGGCCGAAACTATGGCTACACCTTC. Protein product: CAWSWGTGGRNYGYTF.

The table lists this clonotype with many counts. The chain recombines TRBV9 with TRBJ2-3, with 13 bases that match TRBD2. V lost 2 bases, J lost 3 bases, and 3 bases stayed unmatched. The CDR3 has 16 amino acids. Germline V gives CDR1 SGDLS, CDR2 YYNGEE. This CDR3 is CASSVTSGRGTDTQYF. In DNA, the CDR3 is TGTGCCAGCAGCGTTACTAGCGGGAGGGGGACAGATACGCAGTATTTT.

This clonotype was seen ten or more times. The chain uses TRBV15 and TRBJ2-7; D is perhaps TRBD1 (5 bases). In germline, CDR1 is LNHNV, CDR2 YYDKDF (reference sequence). The CDR3 is made up of 13 amino acids. Between the trimmed V and J ends, which lost 10 bases and 0 bases, there was a span of 13 bases. DNA of the CDR3: TGTGCCATCGGGTACGGACACTCCTACGAGCAGTACTTC. Translated: CAIGYGHSYEQYF. The complete variable domain, with remaining parts taken from reference TRBV15 and TRBJ2-7, reads DAMVIQNPRYQVTQFGKPVTLSCSQTLNHNVMYWYQQKSSQAPKLLFHYYDKDFNNEADTPDNFQSRRPNTSFCFLDIRSPGLGDTAMYLCAIGYGHSYEQYFGPGTRLTVT.

There are a few counts of this clonotype. The gene calls are TRBV20-1 and TRBJ2-7; no definite D call. This CDR3 region has 14 residues. CDR1 is DFQATT, CDR2 SNEGSKA, per germline (reference sequence). V was trimmed by 3 bases and J by 2 bases, leaving 14 bases between them. For the CDR3, the DNA is TGCAGTGCTAGCAGCTACAGCGTTGCCTACGAGCAGTACTTC. Encoded protein: CSASSYSVAYEQYF.

In its sample, this clonotype was seen many times. The genes are TRBV5-1 and TRBJ2-7; D gene ambiguous. This CDR3 spans 11 amino acids. The ends were cut back, 4 bases at V and 4 bases at J, with 6 bases in the middle. CDR1 is SGHRS, CDR2 YFSETQ, per germline. For the CDR3, the DNA is TGCGCCAGCAGCCTGGAATACGAGCAGTACTTC. It translates to CASSLEYEQYF.

This clonotype was observed at least ten times. The chain links TRBV20-1 to TRBJ2-3; 15 bases fit TRBD2. The CDR3 is made up of 18 amino acids. With 4 bases clipped from V and 0 bases from J, the junction kept 8 bases outside the gene matches. CDR1 is DFQATT, CDR2 SNEGSKA, per germline (reference sequence). The CDR3 here is CSAMGGLAGGGSTDTQYF. The DNA of the CDR3 is TGCAGTGCTATGGGGGGACTAGCGGGGGGCGGGAGCACAGATACGCAGTATTTT.

This chain links TRBV7-9 with TRBJ2-2; unclear D gene. This CDR3 contains 14 residues. Trimming removed 4 bases from V and 3 bases from J, with 9 bases in between. From germline, CDR1 is SEHNR and CDR2 FQNEAQ (reference sequence). CDR3 sequence reads: CASSSPEDTGELFF. The CDR3 bases are TGTGCCAGCAGCTCCCCCGAGGACACCGGGGAGCTGTTTTTT.

This clonotype occurred a few times. This chain connects TRBV7-2 to TRBJ2-7; 8 nucleotides agree with TRBD2. CDR1 SGHTA and CDR2 FQGNSA come from the germline V gene. V gave up 9 bases and J gave up 12 bases; unmatched junction bases: 10. The CDR3 runs to 11 residues. The CDR3 reads CASSTGGPLYF. For the CDR3, the DNA is TGTGCCAGTTCAACGGGAGGGCCTCTGTACTTC.

This clonotype was detected many times. This chain connects TRBV5-1 to TRBJ2-7; 7 nucleotides match TRBD1. Looked up from germline, CDR1 is SGHRS and CDR2 is YFSETQ. There are 16 residues in the CDR3. The trim removed 0 bases at V and 5 bases at J, leaving 11 bases unmatched. DNA of the CDR3: TGCGCCAGCAGCTTGGCATCGTCGGGACAGAAGAACGAGCAGTACTTC. It specifies CASSLASSGQKNEQYF.

This clonotype occurred a few times. This chain links TRBV29-1 with TRBJ2-7, with TRBD1 identical over 8 bases. With 6 bases clipped from V and 0 bases from J, the junction kept 7 bases outside the gene matches. Germline CDR1 is SQVTM and CDR2 is ANQGSEA. This CDR3 has 14 amino acids. In nucleotides, the CDR3 is TGCAGCGTGCCAGGGGGCTACCCCTCCTACGAGCAGTACTTC. Encoded protein: CSVPGGYPSYEQYF.

This clonotype was seen repeatedly, ten times or more. The chain has TRBV4-1 and TRBJ1-1, with D maybe TRBD1 (5 bases). The CDR3 sequence is 14 residues long. Trimming took off 4 bases at V and 1 base at J, with 10 bases between the two ends. CDR1 MGHRA and CDR2 YSYEKL come from the germline V gene. CDR3 amino acids: CASSRRRGNTEAFF. The DNA for the CDR3 is TGCGCCAGCAGCCGCCGGAGGGGGAACACTGAAGCTTTCTTT.

This clonotype was observed at least ten times. This chain uses TRBV5-1 with TRBJ1-2, with a weak D call TRBD1 (5 bases). The V end lost 3 bases, the J end lost 3 bases, and 12 bases lay between the germline ends. CDR3 length: 14 amino acids. Germline CDR1 and CDR2: SGHRS and YFSETQ. Here the CDR3 reads CASSWGPRDYGYTF. The DNA of the CDR3 is TGCGCCAGCAGCTGGGGACCGAGAGACTATGGCTACACCTTC.

At least ten counts were recorded for this clonotype. This sequence joins TRBV5-1 and TRBJ1-2; 9 positions agree with TRBD1. After removal of 1 base from V and 8 bases from J, the junction contained 12 bases not matched to a gene. The CDR3 covers 16 residues. Per the germline V gene, CDR1 is SGHRS and CDR2 is YFSETQ. The CDR3 DNA is TGCGCCAGCAGCTTGACAGGACAGGGGACACAGGGGGGCTACACCTTC. It is translated as CASSLTGQGTQGGYTF.

The V and J genes are TRBV5-1 and TRBJ1-1; D remains ambiguous. The V end was cut by 0 bases, the J end by 2 bases, with 8 bases between. The CDR3 sequence is 14 residues long. The germline V gene encodes CDR1 SGHRS and CDR2 YFSETQ. CDR3 residues: CASSLAPGNTEAFF. CDR3 DNA: TGCGCCAGCAGCTTGGCCCCGGGAAACACTGAAGCTTTCTTT.